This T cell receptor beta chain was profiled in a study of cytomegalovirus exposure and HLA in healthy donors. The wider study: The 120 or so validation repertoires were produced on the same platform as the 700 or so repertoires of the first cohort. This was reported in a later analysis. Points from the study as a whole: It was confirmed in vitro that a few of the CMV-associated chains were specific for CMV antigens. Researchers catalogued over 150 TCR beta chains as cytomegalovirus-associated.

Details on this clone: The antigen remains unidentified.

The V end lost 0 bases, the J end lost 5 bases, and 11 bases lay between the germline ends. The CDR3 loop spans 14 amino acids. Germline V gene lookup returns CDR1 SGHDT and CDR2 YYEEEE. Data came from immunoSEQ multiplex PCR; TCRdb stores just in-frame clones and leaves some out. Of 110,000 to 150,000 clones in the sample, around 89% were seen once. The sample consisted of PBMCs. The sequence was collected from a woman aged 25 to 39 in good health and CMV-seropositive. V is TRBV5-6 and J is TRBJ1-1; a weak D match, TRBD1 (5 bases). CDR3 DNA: TGTGCCAGCAGCTTGGAGCCAGGGCGTACTGAAGCTTTCTTT. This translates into CASSLEPGRTEAFF.